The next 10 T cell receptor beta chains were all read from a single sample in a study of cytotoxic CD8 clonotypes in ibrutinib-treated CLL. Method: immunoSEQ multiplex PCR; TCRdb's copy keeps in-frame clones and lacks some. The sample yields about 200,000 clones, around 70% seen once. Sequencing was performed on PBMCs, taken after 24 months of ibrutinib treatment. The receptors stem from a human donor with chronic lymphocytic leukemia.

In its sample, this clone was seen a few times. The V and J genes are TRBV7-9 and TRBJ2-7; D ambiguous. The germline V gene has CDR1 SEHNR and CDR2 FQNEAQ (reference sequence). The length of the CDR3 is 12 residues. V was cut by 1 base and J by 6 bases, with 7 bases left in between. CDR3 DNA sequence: TGTGCCAGCAGCTTAGATGCGGCCGAGCAGTACTTC. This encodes CASSLDAAEQYF. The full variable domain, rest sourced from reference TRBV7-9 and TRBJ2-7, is DTGVSQNPRHKITKRGQNVTFRCDPISEHNRLYWYRQTLGQGPEFLTYFQNEAQLEKSRLLSDRFSAERPKGSFSTLEIQRTEQGDSAMYLCASSLDAAEQYFGPGTRLTVT.

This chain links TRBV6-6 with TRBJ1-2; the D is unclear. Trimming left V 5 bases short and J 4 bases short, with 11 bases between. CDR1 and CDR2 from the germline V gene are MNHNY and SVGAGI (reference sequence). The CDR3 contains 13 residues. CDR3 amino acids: CASSEGSSYGYTF. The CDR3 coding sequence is TGTGCCAGCAGTGAGGGTAGTAGCTATGGCTACACCTTC.

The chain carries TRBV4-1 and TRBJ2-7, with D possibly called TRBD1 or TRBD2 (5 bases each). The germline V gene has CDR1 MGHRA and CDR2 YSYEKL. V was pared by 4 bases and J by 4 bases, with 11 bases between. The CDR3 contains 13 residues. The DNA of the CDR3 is TGCGCCAGCAGCCCTCGTGGGGGTTACGAGCAGTACTTC. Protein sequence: CASSPRGGYEQYF.

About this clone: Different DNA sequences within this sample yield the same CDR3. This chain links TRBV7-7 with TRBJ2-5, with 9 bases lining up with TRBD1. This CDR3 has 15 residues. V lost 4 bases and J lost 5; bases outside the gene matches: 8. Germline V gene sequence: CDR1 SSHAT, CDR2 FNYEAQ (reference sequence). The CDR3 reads CASSYGQGPGETQYF. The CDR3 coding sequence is TGTGCCAGCAGCTACGGACAGGGGCCGGGGGAGACCCAGTACTTC.

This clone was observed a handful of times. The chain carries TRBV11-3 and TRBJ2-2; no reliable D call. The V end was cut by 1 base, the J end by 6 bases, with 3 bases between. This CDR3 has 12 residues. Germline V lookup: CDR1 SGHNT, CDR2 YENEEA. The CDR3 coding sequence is TGTGCCAGCAGCTTAGTTGCCGGGGAGCTGTTTTTT. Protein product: CASSLVAGELFF.

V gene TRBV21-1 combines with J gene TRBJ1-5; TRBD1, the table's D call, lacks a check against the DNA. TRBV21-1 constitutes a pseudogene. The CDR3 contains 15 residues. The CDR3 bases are TGTGCCAGCAGCAGGCCAGGGGGGTACAATCAGCCCCAGCATTTT. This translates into CASSRPGGYNQPQHF.

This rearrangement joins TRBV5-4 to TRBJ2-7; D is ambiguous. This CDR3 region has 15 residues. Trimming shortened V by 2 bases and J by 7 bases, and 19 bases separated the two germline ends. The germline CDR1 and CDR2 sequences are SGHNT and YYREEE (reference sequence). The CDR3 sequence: CASSFGEPRLGEQYF. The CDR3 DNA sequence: TGTGCCAGCAGCTTTGGGGAACCGAGACTGGGGGAGCAGTACTTC.

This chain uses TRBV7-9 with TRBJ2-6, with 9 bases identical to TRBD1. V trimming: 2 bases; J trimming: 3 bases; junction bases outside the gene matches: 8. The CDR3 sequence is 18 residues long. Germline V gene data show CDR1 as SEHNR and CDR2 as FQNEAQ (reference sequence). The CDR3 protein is CASSLSSGTGFGANVLTF. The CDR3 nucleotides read TGTGCCAGCAGCTTATCTTCCGGGACAGGGTTTGGGGCCAACGTCCTGACTTTC.

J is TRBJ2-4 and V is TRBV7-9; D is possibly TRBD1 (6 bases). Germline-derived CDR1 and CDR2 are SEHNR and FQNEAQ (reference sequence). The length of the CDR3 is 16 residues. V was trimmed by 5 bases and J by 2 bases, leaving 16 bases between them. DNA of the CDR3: TGTGCCAGCAGCACAAACAGGGAGATTACCAAAAACATTCAGTACTTC. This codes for CASSTNREITKNIQYF.

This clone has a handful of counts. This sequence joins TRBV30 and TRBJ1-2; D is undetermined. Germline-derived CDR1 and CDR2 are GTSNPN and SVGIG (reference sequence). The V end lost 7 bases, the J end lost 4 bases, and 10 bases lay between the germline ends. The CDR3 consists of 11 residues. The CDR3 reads CAFHTPYGYTF. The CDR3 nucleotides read TGTGCCTTTCATACGCCCTATGGCTACACCTTC.